This T cell receptor beta chain derives from a study of blood T cell repertoires in COVID-19. Looking at the study overall: Donors in the United States, Italy and Spain gave samples during acute or convalescent COVID-19. From T cells, B-cell-depleted T cells, or PBMCs came the material, which was cDNA or gDNA.

CDR3 length: 13 amino acids. V was shortened by 4 bases and J by 1 base, with 10 bases between the two germline ends. Germline CDR1 is SQVTM and CDR2 is ANQGSEA. Authors' methods: Estimates of nucleated cell counts were drawn from the amplification of reference gene primers. TCRdb's table, derived via immunoSEQ multiplex PCR, lists solely in-frame clones and lacks some. V and J calls and clone size are those listed in that table; D and trimming were worked out from the DNA. Of roughly 380,000 clones listed, more than 75% are singletons. The chain carries TRBV29-1 and TRBJ1-1; D is uncertain. The sequenced sample consisted of peripheral blood. This receptor was obtained from a human donor with acute or convalescent COVID-19. The donor label of this sample is uncertain. In DNA form, the CDR3 reads TGCAGCGTTGCGCCGCTAGGGAACACTGAAGCTTTCTTT. This codes for CSVAPLGNTEAFF.